This TCR beta chain comes out of a study of PD-L1 blockade in urothelial cancer. Study overall: Prior chemotherapy in patients spanned 0 to 3 regimens.

The ends were cut back, 7 bases at V and 1 base at J, with 16 bases in the middle. In germline, CDR1 is LNHDA, CDR2 SQIVND (reference sequence). CDR3 size: 15 residues. Sequencing was performed with immunoSEQ multiplex PCR; in TCRdb, only in-frame clones are kept and a portion is missing. The table records approximately 48,000 clones, 79% of them present only once. Time point of the sample: pretreatment peripheral blood. The sample consisted of PBMCs, taken around atezolizumab (anti-PD-L1) treatment. The chain carries TRBV19 and TRBJ1-1, with D tentatively TRBD1 (6 bases). The sequence came from a man between 65 and 85 years old with urothelial cancer. CDR3 residues: CASTQGGGRNTEAFF. The DNA for the CDR3 is TGTGCCAGTACCCAAGGGGGAGGGAGGAACACTGAAGCTTTCTTT.